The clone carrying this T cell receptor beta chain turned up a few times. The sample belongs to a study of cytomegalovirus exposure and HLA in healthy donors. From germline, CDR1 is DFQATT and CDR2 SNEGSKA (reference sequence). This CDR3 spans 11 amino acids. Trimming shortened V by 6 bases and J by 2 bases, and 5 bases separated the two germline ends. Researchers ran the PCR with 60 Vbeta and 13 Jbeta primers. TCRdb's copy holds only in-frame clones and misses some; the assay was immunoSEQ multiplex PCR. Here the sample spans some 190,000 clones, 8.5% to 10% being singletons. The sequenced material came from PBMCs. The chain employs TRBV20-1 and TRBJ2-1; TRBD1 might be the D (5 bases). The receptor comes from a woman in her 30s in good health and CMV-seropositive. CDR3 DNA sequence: TGCAGTGCGGACACCTACAATGAGCAGTTCTTC. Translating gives CSADTYNEQFF.